These T cell receptor beta chains were read from a single sample in a study of cytomegalovirus exposure and HLA in healthy donors. The repertoire was sequenced with immunoSEQ multiplex PCR; TCRdb's copy has only in-frame clones and lacks some. Altogether roughly 110,000 clones are present, under 85% being singletons, with the ten largest covering around 9.9%. The material sequenced was PBMCs. The receptors originated from a middle-aged man in good health and CMV-seropositive. CDR3s include the opening cysteine and the closing phenylalanine or tryptophan. The D gene is left open where the match is weak. Only part of the rows carry a size: once, few, many, or a class if the clone is expanded.

clone size: .
V gene: TRBV5-6
CDR3 length: 15
D gene: .
J gene: TRBJ1-2
CDR3 DNA: TGTGCCAGCAGCTTGAGATCCGGGACACTCTATGGCTACACCTTC
CDR3 protein: CASSLRSGTLYGYTF

clone size: .
V gene: TRBV5-1
CDR3 length: 18
D gene: TRBD1
J gene: TRBJ1-1
CDR3 DNA: TGCGCCAGCAGCAGGACACCCGGAGGCAGGGGGGCGCCCACTGAAGCTTTCTTT
CDR3 protein: CASSRTPGGRGAPTEAFF

clone size: .
V gene: TRBV7-2
CDR3 length: 15
D gene: .
J gene: TRBJ2-1
CDR3 DNA: TGTGCCAGCAGCTTAGTCGGGGGGCGGGTAAATGAGCAGTTCTTC
CDR3 protein: CASSLVGGRVNEQFF

clone size: .
V gene: TRBV28
CDR3 length: 13
D gene: .
J gene: TRBJ2-7
CDR3 DNA: TGTGCCAGCCTAGAGAAGGGGTACGGCGAGCAGTACTTC
CDR3 protein: CASLEKGYGEQYF

clone size: .
V gene: TRBV4-3
CDR3 length: 17
D gene: .
J gene: TRBJ2-1
CDR3 DNA: TGCGCCAGCAGCCAAGATTTGGGGCAAGGGACCTACAATGAGCAGTTCTTC
CDR3 protein: CASSQDLGQGTYNEQFF

clone size: .
V gene: TRBV27
CDR3 length: 13
D gene: TRBD1
J gene: TRBJ2-5
CDR3 DNA: TGTGCCAGCAGTAGGGGACAGAAAGAGACCCAGTACTTC
CDR3 protein: CASSRGQKETQYF

clone size: once
V gene: TRBV4-1
CDR3 length: 16
D gene: .
J gene: TRBJ2-2
CDR3 DNA: TGCGCCAGCAGCCAATTTAGGGGACAAAACACCGGGGAGCTGTTTTTT
CDR3 protein: CASSQFRGQNTGELFF

clone size: .
V gene: TRBV5-4
CDR3 length: 14
D gene: .
J gene: TRBJ2-2
CDR3 DNA: TGTGCCAGCAGCCCGGAGAGCTGGGCCGGGGAGCTGTTTTTT
CDR3 protein: CASSPESWAGELFF

clone size: .
V gene: TRBV5-1
CDR3 length: 14
D gene: .
J gene: TRBJ2-7
CDR3 DNA: TGCGCCAGCAGCTTGGGACAGGCCGCCGGCGAGCAGTACTTC
CDR3 protein: CASSLGQAAGEQYF

clone size: .
V gene: TRBV7-9
CDR3 length: 15
D gene: .
J gene: TRBJ2-2
CDR3 DNA: TGTTCCAGCAGCTTGGTCCCCCAGATGATCGGGGAGCTGTTTTTT
CDR3 protein: CSSSLVPQMIGELFF

clone size: .
V gene: TRBV15
CDR3 length: 16
D gene: .
J gene: TRBJ2-3
CDR3 DNA: TGTGCCACCAGCAGAGGAAGGGCTAGCGCACCAGATACGCAGTATTTT
CDR3 protein: CATSRGRASAPDTQYF

clone size: .
V gene: TRBV7-3
CDR3 length: 15
D gene: .
J gene: TRBJ1-1
CDR3 DNA: TGTGCCAGCAGCTTAGCCGCAGGGGCAGACACTGAAGCTTTCTTT
CDR3 protein: CASSLAAGADTEAFF

clone size: .
V gene: TRBV16
CDR3 length: 15
D gene: TRBD2
J gene: TRBJ2-1
CDR3 DNA: TGTGCCAGCAGCCCCGACGCGGGGGGGTTTAATGAGCAGTTCTTC
CDR3 protein: CASSPDAGGFNEQFF

clone size: .
V gene: TRBV7-2
CDR3 length: 13
D gene: .
J gene: TRBJ1-2
CDR3 DNA: TGTGCCAGCAGCTTAGGAGGGGGCTATGGCTACACCTTC
CDR3 protein: CASSLGGGYGYTF

clone size: .
V gene: TRBV7-2
CDR3 length: 13
D gene: .
J gene: TRBJ2-3
CDR3 DNA: TGTGCCAGCGAACCGGGGGGCGGAGATACGCAGTATTTT
CDR3 protein: CASEPGGGDTQYF

clone size: .
V gene: TRBV29-1
CDR3 length: 15
D gene: TRBD1
J gene: TRBJ2-2
CDR3 DNA: TGCAGCGCCCAAAAAGGGACAGGGGTCACCGGGGAGCTGTTTTTT
CDR3 protein: CSAQKGTGVTGELFF

clone size: .
V gene: TRBV11-1
CDR3 length: 14
D gene: .
J gene: TRBJ1-4
CDR3 DNA: TGTGCCAGCAGCCTGGAGACAGTAAATGAAAAACTGTTTTTT
CDR3 protein: CASSLETVNEKLFF

clone size: .
V gene: TRBV4-2
CDR3 length: 14
D gene: TRBD1
J gene: TRBJ1-2
CDR3 DNA: TGTGCCAGCAGCCAAGGCAGGGGGGCCTATGGCTACACCTTC
CDR3 protein: CASSQGRGAYGYTF

clone size: .
V gene: TRBV28
CDR3 length: 14
D gene: TRBD1
J gene: TRBJ2-1
CDR3 DNA: TGTGCCAGCACCATGAGAGGGGGCGGAGATGAGCAGTTCTTC
CDR3 protein: CASTMRGGGDEQFF

clone size: .
V gene: TRBV6-6
CDR3 length: 15
D gene: TRBD2
J gene: TRBJ2-7
CDR3 DNA: TGTGCCAGCAGTTACTCTGAGAAGCGGGGTTTAACGCAGTACTTC
CDR3 protein: CASSYSEKRGLTQYF

clone size: once
V gene: TRBV7-9
CDR3 length: 15
D gene: TRBD1
J gene: TRBJ1-3
CDR3 DNA: TGTGCCAGCAGCCGGACAGGGGGCTCTGGAAACACCATATATTTT
CDR3 protein: CASSRTGGSGNTIYF

clone size: .
V gene: TRBV9
CDR3 length: 14
D gene: .
J gene: TRBJ1-1
CDR3 DNA: TGTGCCAGCAGCCCTACGAGGCGGAGCTTTGAAGCTTTCTTT
CDR3 protein: CASSPTRRSFEAFF

clone size: .
V gene: TRBV19
CDR3 length: 17
D gene: TRBD2
J gene: TRBJ2-7
CDR3 DNA: TGTGCCAGTAGACAACGTAGCGGGGGGACGAGCTCCTACGAGCAGTACTTC
CDR3 protein: CASRQRSGGTSSYEQYF

clone size: .
V gene: TRBV7-2
CDR3 length: 14
D gene: TRBD1
J gene: TRBJ2-7
CDR3 DNA: TGTGCCAGCAGTCCCGACAGGGGGCGGTCCGAGCAGTACTTC
CDR3 protein: CASSPDRGRSEQYF

clone size: .
V gene: TRBV6-5
CDR3 length: 14
D gene: TRBD1
J gene: TRBJ2-7
CDR3 DNA: TGTGCCAGCAGCGGACAGGGGGTGTCCTACGAGCAGTACTTC
CDR3 protein: CASSGQGVSYEQYF

clone size: .
V gene: TRBV15
CDR3 length: 15
D gene: TRBD1
J gene: TRBJ1-2
CDR3 DNA: TGTGCCACCAGCAGAGAGCCAGGGGGCGGTTATGGCTACACCTTC
CDR3 protein: CATSREPGGGYGYTF

clone size: .
V gene: TRBV5-4
CDR3 length: 15
D gene: .
J gene: TRBJ2-6
CDR3 DNA: TGTGCCAGCAGGGGGACAATCTCTGGGGCCAACGTCCTGACTTTC
CDR3 protein: CASRGTISGANVLTF

clone size: .
V gene: TRBV28
CDR3 length: 14
D gene: .
J gene: TRBJ2-1
CDR3 DNA: TGTGCCAGCCATACGGGACATTTGTTCAATGAGCAGTTCTTC
CDR3 protein: CASHTGHLFNEQFF

clone size: .
V gene: TRBV2
CDR3 length: 14
D gene: TRBD2
J gene: TRBJ2-1
CDR3 DNA: TGTGCCAGCAGTGAAAGACTAGCTGTCAATGAGCAGTTCTTC
CDR3 protein: CASSERLAVNEQFF

clone size: .
V gene: TRBV5-5
CDR3 length: 16
D gene: .
J gene: TRBJ1-5
CDR3 DNA: TGTGCCAGCAGCTGGGGGGGGCAGGGTCGTAATCAGCCCCAGCATTTT
CDR3 protein: CASSWGGQGRNQPQHF

clone size: .
V gene: TRBV6-1
CDR3 length: 15
D gene: TRBD1
J gene: TRBJ1-5
CDR3 DNA: TGTGCCAGCAGTGGGGGACAGGGGTTTTCCGAGCCCCAGCATTTT
CDR3 protein: CASSGGQGFSEPQHF

clone size: few
V gene: TRBV5-1
CDR3 length: 13
D gene: .
J gene: TRBJ2-1
CDR3 DNA: TGCGCCAGCAGCGGAGACAGAGACAATGAGCAGTTCTTC
CDR3 protein: CASSGDRDNEQFF

clone size: .
V gene: TRBV19
CDR3 length: 13
D gene: TRBD1
J gene: TRBJ1-1
CDR3 DNA: TGTGCCAGTAGTCTCCAGACAGGGGGTGAAGCTTTCTTT
CDR3 protein: CASSLQTGGEAFF

clone size: .
V gene: TRBV2
CDR3 length: 16
D gene: .
J gene: TRBJ2-4
CDR3 DNA: TGTGCCAGCAGTGTGGAGCTCCAGCTAGCCAAAAACATTCAGTACTTC
CDR3 protein: CASSVELQLAKNIQYF

clone size: .
V gene: TRBV27
CDR3 length: 17
D gene: .
J gene: TRBJ2-3
CDR3 DNA: TGTGCCAGCAGTTTATGGGGGCGCCCTGGAAGCACAGATACGCAGTATTTT
CDR3 protein: CASSLWGRPGSTDTQYF

clone size: .
V gene: TRBV5-5
CDR3 length: 15
D gene: .
J gene: TRBJ1-3
CDR3 DNA: TGTGCCAGCAGCTTGGCCCCAGGGAAGGGAAACACCATATATTTT
CDR3 protein: CASSLAPGKGNTIYF

clone size: .
V gene: TRBV6-1
CDR3 length: 16
D gene: TRBD1
J gene: TRBJ2-3
CDR3 DNA: TGTGCCAGCAGTGAACGGGACAGGGTTTACACAGATACGCAGTATTTT
CDR3 protein: CASSERDRVYTDTQYF

clone size: .
V gene: TRBV6-4
CDR3 length: 15
D gene: TRBD2
J gene: TRBJ2-3
CDR3 DNA: TGTGCCAGCAGTGAGACGGGGGGGGCCACAGATACGCAGTATTTT
CDR3 protein: CASSETGGATDTQYF

clone size: .
V gene: TRBV4-3
CDR3 length: 14
D gene: TRBD1
J gene: TRBJ2-7
CDR3 DNA: TGCGCCAGCAGCCGTGGACAGGGCACGTACGAGCAGTACTTC
CDR3 protein: CASSRGQGTYEQYF

clone size: .
V gene: TRBV19
CDR3 length: 14
D gene: .
J gene: TRBJ2-1
CDR3 DNA: TGTGCCAGTAGTGATGGGGGCCAGAGCGGTGAGCAGTTCTTC
CDR3 protein: CASSDGGQSGEQFF

clone size: .
V gene: TRBV5-1
CDR3 length: 13
D gene: .
J gene: TRBJ2-3
CDR3 DNA: TGCGCCAGCAGTGTAATTAGCACAGATACGCAGTATTTT
CDR3 protein: CASSVISTDTQYF

clone size: .
V gene: TRBV27
CDR3 length: 15
D gene: TRBD1
J gene: TRBJ1-3
CDR3 DNA: TGTGCCAGCAGCAGGACAGGGCTTACTGGAAACACCATATATTTT
CDR3 protein: CASSRTGLTGNTIYF

clone size: .
V gene: TRBV11-2
CDR3 length: 15
D gene: TRBD1
J gene: TRBJ1-6
CDR3 DNA: TGTGCCAGCAGCTCCGGGACAGGGCGGAATTCACCCCTCCACTTT
CDR3 protein: CASSSGTGRNSPLHF

clone size: .
V gene: TRBV7-2
CDR3 length: 13
D gene: .
J gene: TRBJ2-2
CDR3 DNA: TGTGCCAGCAGCTTTAGCGGTGACGGGGAGCTGTTTTTT
CDR3 protein: CASSFSGDGELFF

clone size: .
V gene: TRBV4-1
CDR3 length: 18
D gene: .
J gene: TRBJ2-7
CDR3 DNA: TGCGCCAGCAGCCAAGACCCTCAAACAGGGATCTTCAGTTACGAGCAGTACTTC
CDR3 protein: CASSQDPQTGIFSYEQYF

clone size: .
V gene: TRBV27
CDR3 length: 14
D gene: .
J gene: TRBJ2-5
CDR3 DNA: TGTGCCAGCAGTTCAAGAGCAATCCAAGAGACCCAGTACTTC
CDR3 protein: CASSSRAIQETQYF

clone size: .
V gene: TRBV9
CDR3 length: 13
D gene: TRBD1
J gene: TRBJ2-1
CDR3 DNA: TGTGCCAGCCACTCTGGGACAGGGGATGAGCAGTTCTTC
CDR3 protein: CASHSGTGDEQFF

clone size: few
V gene: TRBV15
CDR3 length: 17
D gene: .
J gene: TRBJ1-1
CDR3 DNA: TGTGCCACCAGCAGAGGCCTGCTTCGGGGAATGAACACTGAAGCTTTCTTT
CDR3 protein: CATSRGLLRGMNTEAFF

clone size: .
V gene: TRBV6-5
CDR3 length: 16
D gene: .
J gene: TRBJ2-7
CDR3 DNA: TGTGCCAGCAGTTACTCCCGAGGAGGGTCGGGCTACGAGCAGTACTTC
CDR3 protein: CASSYSRGGSGYEQYF

clone size: .
V gene: TRBV7-9
CDR3 length: 16
D gene: .
J gene: TRBJ2-7
CDR3 DNA: TGTGCCAGCAGCTTAAATAAGGGAGAGGCTTCCTACGAGCAGTACTTC
CDR3 protein: CASSLNKGEASYEQYF

clone size: .
V gene: TRBV15
CDR3 length: 15
D gene: TRBD1
J gene: TRBJ2-7
CDR3 DNA: TGTGCCACCAGCAGAGATCCACAGGGGGCCTACGAGCAGTACTTC
CDR3 protein: CATSRDPQGAYEQYF

clone size: .
V gene: TRBV7-3
CDR3 length: 15
D gene: TRBD1
J gene: TRBJ2-2
CDR3 DNA: TGTGCCAGCAGCTTAGACAGGGAAAACACCGGGGAGCTGTTTTTT
CDR3 protein: CASSLDRENTGELFF

clone size: .
V gene: TRBV5-1
CDR3 length: 15
D gene: .
J gene: TRBJ1-1
CDR3 DNA: TGCGCCAGCAGCCCTTCTGTAGGGAGGAACACTGAAGCTTTCTTT
CDR3 protein: CASSPSVGRNTEAFF

clone size: .
V gene: TRBV14
CDR3 length: 16
D gene: .
J gene: TRBJ1-2
CDR3 DNA: TGTGCCAGCAGCCAGGAGGCAGGGGTCTATTGGTATGGCTACACCTTC
CDR3 protein: CASSQEAGVYWYGYTF

clone size: .
V gene: TRBV5-6
CDR3 length: 17
D gene: .
J gene: TRBJ2-6
CDR3 DNA: TGTGCCAGCAGCTTGGCGCCCGCTAGTACTGGGGCCAACGTCCTGACTTTC
CDR3 protein: CASSLAPASTGANVLTF

clone size: .
V gene: TRBV18
CDR3 length: 14
D gene: TRBD2
J gene: TRBJ2-7
CDR3 DNA: TGTGCCAGCTCACCCCGTCTACTAGCGTACGAGCAGTACTTC
CDR3 protein: CASSPRLLAYEQYF

clone size: .
V gene: TRBV18
CDR3 length: 15
D gene: TRBD1
J gene: TRBJ1-2
CDR3 DNA: TGTGCCAGCTCACTCCTACAGGGGTACGTGTATGGCTACACCTTC
CDR3 protein: CASSLLQGYVYGYTF

clone size: once
V gene: TRBV5-4
CDR3 length: 15
D gene: .
J gene: TRBJ2-3
CDR3 DNA: TGTGCCAGCAGCTTGGAGGGGACAAGCACAGATACGCAGTATTTT
CDR3 protein: CASSLEGTSTDTQYF

clone size: .
V gene: TRBV5-8
CDR3 length: 16
D gene: .
J gene: TRBJ1-4
CDR3 DNA: TGTGCCAGCAGCTTGCGCCATCTGGGACAAAATGAAAAACTGTTTTTT
CDR3 protein: CASSLRHLGQNEKLFF

clone size: few
V gene: TRBV5-1
CDR3 length: 13
D gene: .
J gene: TRBJ2-7
CDR3 DNA: TGCGCCAGCGCCGACAGTTACTCCTACGAGCAGTACTTC
CDR3 protein: CASADSYSYEQYF